This is a list of T cell receptor beta chains from one sample in a study of CD8+ T cells in alopecia areata. The method was immunoSEQ multiplex PCR; TCRdb's version includes in-frame clones alone and lacks a portion of them. The sample has 180,000 or so clones, 40% to 65% seen once; the top ten hold 11%. Sequencing was performed on CD8+ T cells sorted from blood, taken at week 24, from a patient treated with tofacitinib. These receptors were collected from a human donor with alopecia areata. CDR3s include the opening cysteine and the closing phenylalanine or tryptophan. Fields, in order: D gene, J gene, clone size, V gene, CDR3 protein, CDR3 DNA. A D gene is named only where the DNA matches it firmly. Clone size is not always given. Where it is, it says once, few, many or a class for expanded clones.

d_gene: -; j_gene: TRBJ2-7; abundance: -; v_gene: TRBV29-1; CDR3aa: CSVLTNRAYEQYF; CDR3nt: TGCAGCGTCCTCACTAACAGAGCCTACGAGCAGTACTTC
d_gene: TRBD1; j_gene: TRBJ2-7; abundance: few; v_gene: TRBV13; CDR3aa: CASSPMGEQGAREQYF; CDR3nt: TGTGCCAGCAGCCCCATGGGGGAACAGGGGGCGCGTGAGCAGTACTTC
d_gene: TRBD1; j_gene: TRBJ1-3; abundance: -; v_gene: TRBV7-2; CDR3aa: CASRPGQSSGNTIYF; CDR3nt: TGTGCCAGCAGGCCGGGACAGAGCTCTGGAAACACCATATATTTT
d_gene: TRBD2; j_gene: TRBJ2-3; abundance: -; v_gene: TRBV7-6; CDR3aa: CASSRPSERGEGDTQYF; CDR3nt: TGTGCCAGCAGCCGCCCAAGTGAGCGGGGGGAGGGAGATACGCAGTATTTT
d_gene: -; j_gene: TRBJ2-7; abundance: -; v_gene: TRBV29-1; CDR3aa: CSVDDKDEQYF; CDR3nt: TGCAGCGTCGATGACAAAGACGAGCAGTACTTC
d_gene: TRBD1; j_gene: TRBJ2-3; abundance: -; v_gene: TRBV5-1; CDR3aa: CASSAWTGPTDTQYF; CDR3nt: TGCGCCAGCAGCGCATGGACAGGGCCCACAGATACGCAGTATTTT
d_gene: TRBD2; j_gene: TRBJ2-3; abundance: few; v_gene: TRBV7-2; CDR3aa: CASSLASSGDTQYF; CDR3nt: TGTGCCAGCAGCTTAGCTTCTAGCGGGGATACGCAGTATTTT
d_gene: -; j_gene: TRBJ2-5; abundance: -; v_gene: TRBV7-9; CDR3aa: CASSHPGGGETQYF; CDR3nt: TGTGCCAGCAGCCACCCAGGGGGGGGCGAGACCCAGTACTTC
d_gene: -; j_gene: TRBJ1-6; abundance: few; v_gene: TRBV15; CDR3aa: CATSPAGSPLHF; CDR3nt: TGTGCCACCAGCCCTGCGGGGTCACCCCTCCACTTT
d_gene: -; j_gene: TRBJ1-2; abundance: few; v_gene: TRBV7-2; CDR3aa: CASSSSKTLYHGYTF; CDR3nt: TGTGCCAGCAGTTCGTCAAAGACCCTCTACCATGGCTACACCTTC
d_gene: -; j_gene: TRBJ2-2; abundance: -; v_gene: TRBV7-2; CDR3aa: CASSLAVGELFF; CDR3nt: TGTGCCAGCAGCTTAGCAGTCGGGGAGCTGTTTTTT
d_gene: -; j_gene: TRBJ2-7; abundance: -; v_gene: TRBV10-2; CDR3aa: CASSEGKGYEQYF; CDR3nt: TGCGCCAGCAGTGAGGGAAAGGGGTACGAGCAGTACTTC
d_gene: TRBD1; j_gene: TRBJ1-6; abundance: once; v_gene: TRBV30; CDR3aa: CAWNGQGYNSPLHF; CDR3nt: TGTGCCTGGAACGGACAGGGCTATAATTCACCCCTCCACTTT
d_gene: -; j_gene: TRBJ1-1; abundance: -; v_gene: TRBV30; CDR3aa: CAATLGTKQGFMNTEAFF; CDR3nt: TGTGCCGCAACCCTTGGGACAAAACAAGGCTTCATGAACACTGAAGCTTTCTTT
d_gene: TRBD2; j_gene: TRBJ2-7; abundance: few; v_gene: TRBV7-6; CDR3aa: CASSPSPGTSGGSYEQYF; CDR3nt: TGTGCCAGCAGCCCAAGTCCCGGGACTAGCGGGGGCTCCTACGAGCAGTACTTC
d_gene: -; j_gene: TRBJ2-4; abundance: -; v_gene: TRBV14; CDR3aa: CASSRSRVDIQYF; CDR3nt: TGTGCCAGCAGCCGGAGCAGGGTTGACATTCAGTACTTC
d_gene: -; j_gene: TRBJ1-1; abundance: few; v_gene: TRBV6-5; CDR3aa: CASSYSSGSNTEAFF; CDR3nt: TGTGCCAGCAGTTACTCGTCAGGATCAAACACTGAAGCTTTCTTT
d_gene: TRBD1; j_gene: TRBJ2-1; abundance: -; v_gene: TRBV2; CDR3aa: CASIHETGGFF; CDR3nt: TGTGCCAGCATACATGAGACAGGGGGGTTCTTC
d_gene: -; j_gene: TRBJ1-1; abundance: -; v_gene: TRBV29-1; CDR3aa: CSVVWEIGTEAFF; CDR3nt: TGCAGCGTTGTCTGGGAAATCGGAACTGAAGCTTTCTTT
d_gene: -; j_gene: TRBJ2-7; abundance: -; v_gene: TRBV29-1; CDR3aa: CSVLDRSYEQYF; CDR3nt: TGCAGCGTTCTAGACAGATCCTACGAGCAGTACTTC
d_gene: -; j_gene: TRBJ1-2; abundance: -; v_gene: TRBV4-3; CDR3aa: CASSQDWGSFTSYGYTF; CDR3nt: TGCGCCAGCAGCCAAGATTGGGGATCCTTCACATCCTATGGCTACACCTTC
d_gene: -; j_gene: TRBJ1-2; abundance: -; v_gene: TRBV7-2; CDR3aa: CASSPRGTHYGYTF; CDR3nt: TGTGCCAGCAGCCCGCGGGGCACCCACTATGGCTACACCTTC
d_gene: -; j_gene: TRBJ1-1; abundance: once; v_gene: TRBV5-4; CDR3aa: CASSWGNTEAFF; CDR3nt: TGTGCCAGCAGCTGGGGGAACACTGAAGCTTTCTTT
d_gene: TRBD2; j_gene: TRBJ2-7; abundance: -; v_gene: TRBV4-1; CDR3aa: CASSQDLAGGSYEQYF; CDR3nt: TGCGCCAGCAGCCAAGATCTAGCGGGGGGCTCCTACGAGCAGTACTTC
d_gene: -; j_gene: TRBJ2-1; abundance: -; v_gene: TRBV30; CDR3aa: CAWSPEQRSYNEQFF; CDR3nt: TGTGCCTGGAGTCCCGAGCAGCGGTCCTACAATGAGCAGTTCTTC
d_gene: -; j_gene: TRBJ1-2; abundance: -; v_gene: TRBV9; CDR3aa: CASSVEGPDGYTF; CDR3nt: TGTGCCAGCAGCGTAGAGGGGCCGGATGGCTACACCTTC
d_gene: -; j_gene: TRBJ2-7; abundance: few; v_gene: TRBV7-9; CDR3aa: CASSGGPYEQYF; CDR3nt: TGTGCCAGCAGCGGCGGACCCTACGAGCAGTACTTC
d_gene: -; j_gene: TRBJ1-2; abundance: -; v_gene: TRBV10-2; CDR3aa: CASSEFGESSGGYTF; CDR3nt: TGCGCCAGCAGTGAGTTCGGCGAAAGCTCTGGTGGCTACACCTTC
d_gene: -; j_gene: TRBJ2-1; abundance: few; v_gene: TRBV14; CDR3aa: CASSQEIFNEQFF; CDR3nt: TGTGCCAGCAGCCAAGAAATTTTCAATGAGCAGTTCTTC
d_gene: TRBD1; j_gene: TRBJ1-2; abundance: -; v_gene: TRBV19; CDR3aa: CASSTRDSLKSNPTF; CDR3nt: TGTGCCAGTAGTACCCGGGACAGCCTCAAGAGTAACCCCACCTTC
d_gene: TRBD1; j_gene: TRBJ2-3; abundance: once; v_gene: TRBV5-6; CDR3aa: CASSYEQGAGSDTQYF; CDR3nt: TGTGCCAGCAGTTACGAACAGGGGGCAGGGTCAGATACGCAGTATTTT
d_gene: -; j_gene: TRBJ2-1; abundance: -; v_gene: TRBV25-1; CDR3aa: CASRGQFNEQFF; CDR3nt: TGTGCCAGCAGAGGACAGTTCAATGAGCAGTTCTTC
d_gene: -; j_gene: TRBJ1-1; abundance: few; v_gene: TRBV6-6; CDR3aa: CASSYADSHTEAFF; CDR3nt: TGTGCCAGCAGTTACGCCGACAGCCACACTGAAGCTTTCTTT
d_gene: -; j_gene: TRBJ2-6; abundance: -; v_gene: TRBV4-3; CDR3aa: CASSQDWSENSGANVLTF; CDR3nt: TGCGCCAGCAGCCAAGATTGGTCAGAGAACTCTGGGGCCAACGTCCTGACTTTC
d_gene: -; j_gene: TRBJ2-3; abundance: -; v_gene: TRBV29-1; CDR3aa: CSAYRSTDTQYF; CDR3nt: TGCAGCGCCTATCGGAGCACAGATACGCAGTATTTT
d_gene: -; j_gene: TRBJ2-2; abundance: -; v_gene: TRBV13; CDR3aa: CASSLRDGELFF; CDR3nt: TGTGCCAGCAGCTTGAGGGATGGGGAGCTGTTTTTT
d_gene: TRBD1; j_gene: TRBJ2-5; abundance: -; v_gene: TRBV27; CDR3aa: CASSPGQGGETQYF; CDR3nt: TGTGCCAGCAGCCCGGGACAGGGCGGAGAGACCCAGTACTTC
d_gene: TRBD1; j_gene: TRBJ2-1; abundance: -; v_gene: TRBV2; CDR3aa: CASREDRGGWDNEQFF; CDR3nt: TGTGCCAGCAGAGAGGACAGGGGGGGATGGGACAATGAGCAGTTCTTC
d_gene: TRBD1; j_gene: TRBJ2-1; abundance: -; v_gene: TRBV28; CDR3aa: CASSPTSGGYPYNEQFF; CDR3nt: TGTGCCAGCAGTCCTACCTCAGGGGGATATCCCTACAATGAGCAGTTCTTC